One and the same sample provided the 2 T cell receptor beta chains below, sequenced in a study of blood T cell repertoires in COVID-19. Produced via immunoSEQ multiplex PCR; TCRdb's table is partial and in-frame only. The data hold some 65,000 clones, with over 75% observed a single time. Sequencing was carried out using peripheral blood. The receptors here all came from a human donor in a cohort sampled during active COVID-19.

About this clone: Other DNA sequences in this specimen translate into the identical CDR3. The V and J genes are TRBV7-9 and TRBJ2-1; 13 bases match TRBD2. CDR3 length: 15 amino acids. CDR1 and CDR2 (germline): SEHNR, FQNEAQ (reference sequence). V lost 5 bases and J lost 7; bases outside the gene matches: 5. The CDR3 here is CASSQRTSGSNEQFF. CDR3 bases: TGTGCCAGCAGCCAGAGGACTAGCGGGAGTAATGAGCAGTTCTTC.

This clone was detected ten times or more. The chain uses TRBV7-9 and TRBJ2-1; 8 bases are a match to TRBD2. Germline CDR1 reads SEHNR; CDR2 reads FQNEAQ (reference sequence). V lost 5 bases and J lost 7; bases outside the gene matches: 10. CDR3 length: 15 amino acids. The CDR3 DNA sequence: TGTGCCAGCAGCGGGCTAGCGGGCATGGGGAATGAGCAGTTCTTC. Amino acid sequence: CASSGLAGMGNEQFF. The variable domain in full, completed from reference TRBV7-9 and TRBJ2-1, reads DTGVSQNPRHKITKRGQNVTFRCDPISEHNRLYWYRQTLGQGPEFLTYFQNEAQLEKSRLLSDRFSAERPKGSFSTLEIQRTEQGDSAMYLCASSGLAGMGNEQFFGPGTRLTVL.